The 30 T cell receptor beta chains reported below all come from one sample, sequenced in a study of blood T cell repertoires in COVID-19. Profiled with immunoSEQ multiplex PCR; TCRdb holds only in-frame clones, not every one. The profile shows around 200,000 clones, around 80% of them singletons. The specimen sequenced was peripheral blood. These receptors came from a woman between 45 and 60 years old with acute or convalescent COVID-19.

The J gene is TRBJ2-5, the V gene TRBV12-5, with TRBD1 identical over 7 bases. This CDR3 region has 15 residues. Germline CDR1 reads LGHNT; CDR2 reads FRNRAP. V lost 5 bases to trimming and J lost 2 bases; unmatched junction nucleotides: 8. The CDR3 is CASGQDQQGQETQYF. The CDR3 DNA reads TGTGCTAGTGGTCAAGACCAACAGGGGCAAGAGACCCAGTACTTC.

The rearrangement uses TRBV7-9 and TRBJ1-3, with a tentative D call TRBD1 (5 bases). The germline V gene has CDR1 SEHNR and CDR2 FQNEAQ (reference sequence). V gave up 3 bases and J gave up 0 bases, with 9 bases separating them. The CDR3 runs to 15 residues. This chain's CDR3 is CASSFSGYSGNTIYF. In nucleotides, the CDR3 is TGTGCCAGCAGCTTTTCAGGGTACTCTGGAAACACCATATATTTT.

V usage is TRBV10-2 and J usage is TRBJ1-5; TRBD1 aligns across 7 bases. The CDR3 totals 13 residues. The V gene's germline CDR1 is WSHSY and CDR2 SAAADI. The V and J ends lost 6 bases and 4 bases, in that order; junction bases with no gene match: 3. The CDR3 DNA follows: TGCGCCAGCAGAGAACAGGGGAATCAGCCCCAGCATTTT. Translated: CASREQGNQPQHF.

The J gene is TRBJ1-1, the V gene TRBV6-5, with a weak D call TRBD1 (6 bases). The ends were cut back, 2 bases at V and 3 bases at J, with 7 bases in the middle. The CDR3 length is 13 residues. The germline CDR1 and CDR2 sequences are MNHEY and SVGAGI. Here the CDR3 reads CASSYEGDTEAFF. CDR3 sequence (DNA): TGTGCCAGCAGTTACGAGGGGGACACTGAAGCTTTCTTT.

V is TRBV2 and J is TRBJ2-7; 7 bases agree with TRBD1. Germline CDR1 reads SNHLY; CDR2 reads FYNNEI. This CDR3 contains 15 residues. The V gene end was trimmed by 5 bases and the J gene end by 1 base; junction bases not matched to a gene: 8. This CDR3 reads CASSREQGQSYEQYF. In DNA, the CDR3 is TGTGCCAGCAGTCGCGAACAGGGGCAATCCTACGAGCAGTACTTC.

J is TRBJ1-1 and V is TRBV18; 11 bases match TRBD1. The V gene end was trimmed by 4 bases and the J gene end by 7 bases; junction bases not matched to a gene: 5. The germline gives CDR1 KGHSH, CDR2 LQKENI. CDR3 length: 14 residues. The CDR3 loop is CASSLGQGANEAFF. The DNA for the CDR3 is TGTGCCAGCTCACTAGGACAGGGGGCGAATGAAGCTTTCTTT.

V usage is TRBV5-5 and J usage is TRBJ2-1; no reliable D call. Trimming pared 3 bases from V and 7 bases from J, leaving 11 bases between. This CDR3 region has 13 residues. Germline V lookup: CDR1 SGHKS, CDR2 YYEKEE (reference sequence). The CDR3 region has the DNA TGTGCCAGCAGCTCGATAAACGGGAATGAGCAGTTCTTC. Translating gives CASSSINGNEQFF.

This clone has more than one count but fewer than ten. This sequence joins TRBV7-8 and TRBJ2-7; TRBD1 matches at 8 bases. CDR1 SGHVS and CDR2 FQNEAQ come from the germline V gene. The CDR3 covers 14 residues. Unmatched junction bases numbered 6, after V lost 7 bases and J lost 1 base. As DNA, the CDR3 is TGTGCCAGCAACGACAGGGGTGGGTCCTACGAGCAGTACTTC. This codes for CASNDRGGSYEQYF.

This clone turned up a few times. V gene TRBV6-5 combines with J gene TRBJ1-3, with 11 nucleotides matching TRBD1. V lost 7 bases and J lost 4; bases outside the gene matches: 6. CDR3 length: 15 amino acids. Looked up from germline, CDR1 is MNHEY and CDR2 is SVGAGI. The CDR3 coding sequence is TGTGCCAGCACTCTCGGGACAGGGGGAGGAAACACCATATATTTT. Residues: CASTLGTGGGNTIYF.

The chain carries TRBV6-5 and TRBJ2-7; tentative D call: TRBD2 (7 bases). V was shortened by 7 bases and J by 2 bases, with 15 bases between the two germline ends. This CDR3 has 14 residues. The germline V gene has CDR1 MNHEY and CDR2 SVGAGI. The CDR3 bases are TGTGCCAGCAATGCGAGGGGGAGGGCCTACGAGCAGTACTTC. Protein sequence: CASNARGRAYEQYF.

The J gene is TRBJ2-2, the V gene TRBV24-1; D unclear. CDR1 KGHDR and CDR2 SFDVKD come from the germline V gene. Trimming removed 0 bases at V and 5 bases at J, with 9 bases between. The CDR3 consists of 15 residues. CDR3: CATSDLRDLTGELFF. Here the CDR3 DNA reads TGTGCCACCAGTGATTTGCGAGACTTGACCGGGGAGCTGTTTTTT.

This clone was seen more than once but under ten times. The rearrangement links TRBV6-2 or TRBV6-3 to TRBJ2-3; 11 bases match TRBD2. The CDR3 spans 16 residues. Per the germline V gene, CDR1 is MNHEY and CDR2 is SVGEGT. The V and J ends lost 5 bases and 11 bases, in that order; junction bases with no gene match: 15. Here the CDR3 DNA reads TGTGCCAGCAGTACCGACCTTAGCGGGAGGGCCGTCGGGCAGTATTTT. Its translation is CASSTDLSGRAVGQYF.

J is TRBJ2-2 and V is TRBV18; 10 bases fit TRBD2. Germline V gives CDR1 KGHSH, CDR2 LQKENI. V shed 1 base, J shed 7 bases, and the junction held 6 bases outside the gene matches. The CDR3 has 16 amino acids. In DNA, the CDR3 is TGTGCCAGCTCACCACGGCCTAGCGGGGGCGGCGGGGAGCTGTTTTTT. This sequence encodes CASSPRPSGGGGELFF. Looking up the rest from reference TRBV18 and TRBJ2-2 gives the full variable domain: NAGVMQNPRHLVRRRGQEARLRCSPMKGHSHVYWYRQLPEEGLKFMVYLQKENIIDESGMPKERFSAEFPKEGPSILRIQQVVRGDSAAYFCASSPRPSGGGGELFFGEGSRLTVL.

V and J are TRBV2 and TRBJ1-6; 7 nucleotides agree with TRBD1. Germline V gene data show CDR1 as SNHLY and CDR2 as FYNNEI. J lost 8 bases, V lost 7 bases, and 8 bases had no gene match. This CDR3 has 14 residues. In DNA, the CDR3 is TGTGCCAGCAATATAGGGGGCGCGGATTCACCCCTCCACTTT. Its translation is CASNIGGADSPLHF.

The rearrangement links TRBV5-1 to TRBJ2-3; D call uncertain. Trimming took 3 bases from V and 0 from J, leaving 5 bases between them. The CDR3 length is 13 residues. Germline V gene lookup returns CDR1 SGHRS and CDR2 YFSETQ. Here the CDR3 reads CASSSTSTDTQYF. The CDR3 nucleotides read TGCGCCAGCAGCTCAACAAGCACAGATACGCAGTATTTT.

A note on this clone: The junction differs from germline at one of its ends, possibly a read error. The chain joins TRBV7-2 to TRBJ2-1, with D perhaps matching TRBD2 (5 bases). There are 15 residues in the CDR3. In germline, CDR1 is SGHTA, CDR2 FQGNSA. The CDR3 nucleotides read TGTGCCAGCAGTTTAGACGGGGTTACCTACAATGAGCAGTTCTTC. Amino acid sequence: CASSLDGVTYNEQFF.

CDR3 sequence reads: CASKNPGNTQYF. The CDR3 bases are TGTGCCAGCAAGAACCCGGGGAATACGCAGTATTTT. The chain recombines TRBV2 with TRBJ2-3; D is perhaps TRBD2 (5 bases). V was trimmed by 7 bases and J by 7 bases, leaving 12 bases between them. Germline-derived CDR1 and CDR2 are SNHLY and FYNNEI. This CDR3 spans 12 amino acids.

The chain has TRBV12-3 or TRBV12-4 and TRBJ2-7; D call uncertain. The CDR3 sequence is 11 residues long. V lost 6 bases and J 4 bases, leaving 7 bases between the germline ends. DNA for the CDR3: TGTGCCAGCAGACAATCTTACGAGCAGTACTTC. This sequence encodes CASRQSYEQYF.

This clone was recorded a few times. The V and J genes are TRBV18 and TRBJ2-7; 10 bases line up with TRBD1. Germline-derived CDR1 and CDR2 are KGHSH and LQKENI. This CDR3 region has 16 residues. V was pared by 3 bases and J by 5 bases, with 10 bases of the junction left unmatched. Here the CDR3 reads CASSPNFGDRGHEQYF. The CDR3 bases are TGTGCCAGCTCACCGAACTTTGGGGACAGGGGTCACGAGCAGTACTTC.

The chain couples TRBV7-9 to TRBJ2-3, with 13 bases that match TRBD2. Germline CDR1 SEHNR, CDR2 FQNEAQ (reference sequence). With 5 bases clipped from V and 4 bases from J, the junction kept 3 bases outside the gene matches. There are 15 residues in the CDR3. DNA for the CDR3: TGTGCCAGCAGCGCCGGGACTAGCGGGGCAGATACGCAGTATTTT. Encoded protein: CASSAGTSGADTQYF.

This clone has just a few counts. The chain employs TRBV7-8 and TRBJ1-6; 9 positions match TRBD1. The J segment lost 0 bases and the V segment lost 5 bases, leaving 8 bases of the junction unmatched. From germline, CDR1 is SGHVS and CDR2 FQNEAQ. This CDR3 contains 18 residues. The CDR3 bases are TGTGCCAGCAGCCATATGGGACAGGGTAGCTCCTATAATTCACCCCTCCACTTT. It specifies CASSHMGQGSSYNSPLHF.

The rearrangement links TRBV7-7 to TRBJ2-2; D perhaps matches TRBD1 (5 bases). The CDR3 consists of 14 residues. Germline-derived CDR1 and CDR2 are SSHAT and FNYEAQ (reference sequence). V lost 7 bases and J 6 bases, leaving 15 bases between the germline ends. CDR3 sequence reads: CASTQAGGPGELFF. DNA for the CDR3: TGTGCCAGCACACAGGCAGGCGGCCCCGGGGAGCTGTTTTTT.

This clone was seen just once. The V gene is TRBV12-3 or TRBV12-4, the J gene TRBJ1-1; D unclear. The V end lost 2 bases, the J end lost 7 bases, and 11 bases lay between the germline ends. The CDR3 is made up of 13 amino acids. The CDR3 DNA is TGTGCCAGCAGTTTAAGTGAGGGATTTGAAGCTTTCTTT. The encoded protein is CASSLSEGFEAFF.

The chain is built from TRBV7-9 and TRBJ1-2; the D gene is possibly TRBD1 (6 bases). Germline assignment: CDR1 SEHNR and CDR2 FQNEAQ (reference sequence). The V and J ends lost 6 bases and 0 bases respectively, with 17 bases between them. The CDR3 runs to 16 residues. The CDR3 DNA reads as TGTGCCAGCAGAGTATCGGGACACCGAGCTAACTATGGCTACACCTTC. Protein: CASRVSGHRANYGYTF.

V is TRBV19 and J is TRBJ1-2, with a tentative D call TRBD1 (6 bases). CDR1 LNHDA and CDR2 SQIVND come from the germline V gene (reference sequence). The CDR3 runs 12 residues. Trimming shortened V by 6 bases and J by 3 bases, and 8 bases separated the two germline ends. CDR3 loop: CASSYRDYGYTF. The DNA of the CDR3 is TGTGCCAGTAGCTACAGGGACTATGGCTACACCTTC. Combining the CDR3 with reference TRBV19 and TRBJ1-2 gives the whole variable domain DGGITQSPKYLFRKEGQNVTLSCEQNLNHDAMYWYRQDPGQGLRLIYYSQIVNDFQKGDIAEGYSVSREKKESFPLTVTSAQKNPTAFYLCASSYRDYGYTFGSGTRLTVV.

The chain uses TRBV30 and TRBJ1-1, with a tentative D call TRBD1 (5 bases). The CDR3 is made up of 12 amino acids. Trimming took 4 bases from V and 0 from J, leaving 6 bases between them. Germline CDR1 GTSNPN, CDR2 SVGIG (reference sequence). The DNA of the CDR3 is TGTGCCTGGACAGGGCTGAACACTGAAGCTTTCTTT. Amino acid sequence: CAWTGLNTEAFF.

This clone was seen a few times. The chain is built from TRBV27 and TRBJ1-5, with D hard to call. The CDR3 is made up of 16 amino acids. The germline V gene has CDR1 MNHEY and CDR2 SMNVEV (reference sequence). V gave up 6 bases and J gave up 0 bases, with 15 bases separating them. The CDR3 is CASSAARTHSNQPQHF. For the CDR3, the DNA is TGTGCCAGCAGCGCCGCGCGGACTCATAGCAATCAGCCCCAGCATTTT.

This clone was counted once. J is TRBJ2-3 and V is TRBV13; the match to TRBD2 covers 14 bases. J gave up 6 bases and V 3 bases, and 8 bases lay outside the gene matches. The CDR3 is 17 residues long. The V gene's germline CDR1 is PRHDT and CDR2 FYEKMQ (reference sequence). CDR3 in amino acids: CASSLSWTSGRWDTQYF. The CDR3 DNA is TGTGCCAGCAGCTTGTCATGGACTAGCGGGAGGTGGGATACGCAGTATTTT. The full variable domain, its missing parts supplied by reference TRBV13 and TRBJ2-3, is AAGVIQSPRHLIKEKRETATLKCYPIPRHDTVYWYQQGPGQDPQFLISFYEKMQSDKGSIPDRFSAQQFSDYHSELNMSSLELGDSALYFCASSLSWTSGRWDTQYFGPGTRLTVL.

The chain has TRBV24-1 and TRBJ1-5; 8 positions agree with TRBD1. Trimming at V came to 3 bases and at J to 2 bases, leaving 5 bases not matched to a gene. The length of the CDR3 is 16 residues. CDR1 and CDR2 from the germline V gene are KGHDR and SFDVKD. CDR3 sequence (DNA): TGTGCCACCAGTGATACCCAGGGGGCACGCAATCAGCCCCAGCATTTT. This codes for CATSDTQGARNQPQHF.

The chain combines TRBV3-1 (or the pseudogene TRBV3-2) with TRBJ1-4, with D maybe TRBD1 (6 bases). Per germline, CDR1 LGHDT and CDR2 YNNKEL (reference sequence). This CDR3 comprises 15 residues. V was shortened by 0 bases and J by 6 bases, with 11 bases between the two germline ends. The CDR3 nucleotides are TGTGCCAGCAGCCAAGAGGGGCAGGGGTATGAAAAACTGTTTTTT. Amino acid sequence: CASSQEGQGYEKLFF.